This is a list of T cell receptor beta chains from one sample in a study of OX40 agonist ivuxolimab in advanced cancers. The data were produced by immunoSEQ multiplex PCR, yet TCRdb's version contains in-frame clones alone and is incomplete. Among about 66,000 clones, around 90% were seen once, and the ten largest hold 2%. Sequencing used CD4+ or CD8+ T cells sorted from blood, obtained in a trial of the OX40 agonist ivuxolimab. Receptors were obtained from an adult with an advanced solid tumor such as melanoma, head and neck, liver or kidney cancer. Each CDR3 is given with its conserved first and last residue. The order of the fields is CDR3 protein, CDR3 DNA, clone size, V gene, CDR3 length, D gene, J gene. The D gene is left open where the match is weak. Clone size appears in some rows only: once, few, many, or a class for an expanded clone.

CASSLSPGGIPEAFF | TGCGCCAGCAGCTTGTCGCCAGGGGGCATCCCTGAAGCTTTCTTT | . | TRBV5-1 | 15 | TRBD1 | TRBJ1-1
CASSGQGGTDTQYF | TGTGCCAGCAGTGGCCAGGGCGGCACAGATACGCAGTATTTT | . | TRBV27 | 14 | . | TRBJ2-3
CASSGLDNQPQHF | TGTGCCAGCAGCGGACTTGACAATCAGCCCCAGCATTTT | . | TRBV7-9 | 13 | . | TRBJ1-5
CASSLGQGGGNTIYF | TGTGCCAGCAGCCTGGGACAGGGAGGTGGAAACACCATATATTTT | . | TRBV5-6 | 15 | TRBD1 | TRBJ1-3
CSVNQGVRGEQFF | TGCAGCGTGAACCAGGGGGTTCGGGGTGAGCAGTTCTTC | . | TRBV29-1 | 13 | TRBD1 | TRBJ2-1
CASSQGQGAYNEQFF | TGTGCCAGCAGCCAAGGACAGGGGGCCTACAATGAGCAGTTCTTC | . | TRBV14 | 15 | TRBD1 | TRBJ2-1
CASSDRQGSNQPQHF | TGTGCCAGTAGTGATCGACAGGGGAGCAATCAGCCCCAGCATTTT | . | TRBV19 | 15 | TRBD1 | TRBJ1-5
CASSLNRDGNTEAFF | TGTGCCAGCAGCCTAAACCGGGACGGGAACACTGAAGCTTTCTTT | . | TRBV6-6 | 15 | . | TRBJ1-1
CASARTPEGGELFF | TGTGCCAGTGCCCGGACCCCGGAAGGCGGGGAGCTGTTTTTT | . | TRBV6-4 | 14 | . | TRBJ2-2
CASSFRLQSAPAFWKHF | . | . | TRBV28 | 17 | . | TRBJ1-5
CASSQAGRGDTDTQYF | TGTGCCAGCAGCCAGGCGGGCAGGGGGGACACAGATACGCAGTATTTT | . | TRBV7-6 | 16 | . | TRBJ2-3
CASSATRAGTNTGELFF | TGTGCCAGCAGTGCGACGAGGGCAGGCACGAACACCGGGGAGCTGTTTTTT | . | TRBV6-1 | 17 | . | TRBJ2-2
CASSLGVGDTEAFF | TGCGCCAGCAGCTTGGGGGTCGGGGACACTGAAGCTTTCTTT | . | TRBV5-1 | 14 | . | TRBJ1-1
CASSIQGTSTNEKLFF | TGTGCCAGTAGTATACAGGGAACCTCAACTAATGAAAAACTGTTTTTT | once | TRBV19 | 16 | . | TRBJ1-4
CASSPPGDTGELFF | TGTGCCAGCTCACCACCTGGGGACACCGGGGAGCTGTTTTTT | . | TRBV18 | 14 | . | TRBJ2-2
CASSAILRDRGTDTQYF | TGTGCCAGCAGCGCCATTCTCCGGGACAGGGGCACAGATACGCAGTATTTT | . | TRBV2 | 17 | TRBD1 | TRBJ2-3
CASSYSVDSKGGEQYF | TGTGCCAGCAGTTACTCTGTCGACAGCAAAGGGGGGGAGCAGTACTTC | few | TRBV6-5 | 16 | . | TRBJ2-7
CASRQEGDATEAFF | TGTGCGAGCCGACAGGAGGGGGACGCCACTGAAGCTTTCTTT | . | TRBV11-2 | 14 | . | TRBJ1-1
CASSFDGASEAFF | TGCGCCAGCAGCTTTGATGGGGCTTCTGAAGCTTTCTTT | . | TRBV5-1 | 13 | . | TRBJ1-1
CASSLVGNIYNEQFF | TGTGCCAGCAGCTTAGTCGGGAATATCTACAATGAGCAGTTCTTC | . | TRBV7-8 | 15 | . | TRBJ2-1
CASHEEGRNTGELFF | TGTGCCAGCCACGAGGAGGGAAGAAACACCGGGGAGCTGTTTTTT | . | TRBV19 | 15 | . | TRBJ2-2
CASGLAANTGELFF | TGTGCCAGCGGACTAGCGGCTAACACCGGGGAGCTGTTTTTT | . | TRBV6-5 | 14 | TRBD2 | TRBJ2-2
CASSVGEGQKTPLHF | TGTGCCAGCAGCGTAGGCGAGGGACAAAAGACACCCCTCCACTTT | . | TRBV9 | 15 | . | TRBJ1-6
CASSQDGGGPNYGYTF | TGCGCCAGCAGCCAAGACGGGGGGGGACCTAACTATGGCTACACCTTC | . | TRBV4-3 | 16 | . | TRBJ1-2